This TCR beta chain emerged from a study of cytomegalovirus exposure and HLA in healthy donors. The CDR3 sequence is 13 residues long. In germline, CDR1 is WNHNN, CDR2 SYGVQD (reference sequence). Study-level results: Upon later analysis, HLA-associated TCR beta chains proved more clonally expanded than other, equally common chains. Associated with HLA alleles at 0.05 false discovery rate in a later analysis were some 18,000 TCR beta sequences. What a later analysis showed was that several of the most significant clusters appeared linked to common viral pathogens.

This clone was observed a few times. As yet, its antigen is unknown. PCR employed 60 Vbeta and 13 Jbeta primers. Profiled with immunoSEQ multiplex PCR; TCRdb holds only in-frame clones, not every one. The sample has approximately 82,000 clones, less than 75% seen once; the top ten hold 5.5%. V gene TRBV10-1 combines with J gene TRBJ1-5, with a weak D call TRBD1 (6 bases). Sequenced sample: PBMCs. This receptor was identified in a woman younger than 45 in good health and CMV-seropositive. Written as DNA, the CDR3 is TGCACCCTAGGGGGTGGGAGCAATCAGCCCCAGCATTTT. It translates to CTLGGGSNQPQHF.